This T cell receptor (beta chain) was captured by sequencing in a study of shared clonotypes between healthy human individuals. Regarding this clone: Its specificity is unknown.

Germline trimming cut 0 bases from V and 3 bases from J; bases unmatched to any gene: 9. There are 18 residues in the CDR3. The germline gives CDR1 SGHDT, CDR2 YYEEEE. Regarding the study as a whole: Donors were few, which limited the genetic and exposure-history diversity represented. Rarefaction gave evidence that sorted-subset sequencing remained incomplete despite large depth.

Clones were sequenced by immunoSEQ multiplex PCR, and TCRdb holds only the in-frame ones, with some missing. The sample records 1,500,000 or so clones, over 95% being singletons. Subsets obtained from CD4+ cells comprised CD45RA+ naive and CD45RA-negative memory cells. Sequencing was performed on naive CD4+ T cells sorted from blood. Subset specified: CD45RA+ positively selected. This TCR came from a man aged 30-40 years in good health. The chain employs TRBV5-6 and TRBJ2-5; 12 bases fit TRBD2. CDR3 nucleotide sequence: TGTGCCAGCAGCTTGGGTACTAGCGGGAGGTTTATTAAAGAGACCCAGTACTTC. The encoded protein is CASSLGTSGRFIKETQYF.